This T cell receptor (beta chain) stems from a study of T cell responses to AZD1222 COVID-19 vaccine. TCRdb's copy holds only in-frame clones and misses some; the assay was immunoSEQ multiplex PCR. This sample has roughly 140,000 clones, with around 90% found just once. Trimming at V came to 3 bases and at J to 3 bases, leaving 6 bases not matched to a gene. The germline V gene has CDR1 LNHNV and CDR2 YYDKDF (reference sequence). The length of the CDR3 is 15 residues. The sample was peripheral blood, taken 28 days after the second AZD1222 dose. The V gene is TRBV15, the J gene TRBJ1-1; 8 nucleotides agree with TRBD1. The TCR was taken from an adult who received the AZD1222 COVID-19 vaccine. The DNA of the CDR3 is TGTGCCACCAGCAGCGACAGGGGCTGGGACACTGAAGCTTTCTTT. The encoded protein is CATSSDRGWDTEAFF. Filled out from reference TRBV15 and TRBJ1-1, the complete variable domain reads DAMVIQNPRYQVTQFGKPVTLSCSQTLNHNVMYWYQQKSSQAPKLLFHYYDKDFNNEADTPDNFQSRRPNTSFCFLDIRSPGLGDTAMYLCATSSDRGWDTEAFFGQGTRLTVV.